These 24 T cell receptor beta chains originate from one sample sequenced in a study of blood T cells in healthy people across ages. It was with a sample-barcoded 5' primer and a J-beta primer mix that a second PCR of about 7 to 12 cycles was run. TCRdb re-analysed the 5' RACE reads in MiXCR, keeping a single row per CDR3 protein. Among around 1,100,000 distinct CDR3 sequences, around two fifths were seen once, and the ten largest hold roughly 14%. Sequencing was performed on blood. These receptors all come from a young man in good health.

The table lists this clonotype with many counts. V usage is TRBV10-3 and J usage is TRBJ2-7; TRBD1 agrees at 9 bases. Germline assignment: CDR1 ENHRY and CDR2 SYGVKD. V was clipped by 5 bases and J by 7 bases; unmatched bases: 9. This CDR3 comprises 14 residues. CDR3 sequence (DNA): TGTGCCATCAGTCCACAGGGGGCCACTAGGGAGCAGTACTTC. Protein product: CAISPQGATREQYF.

This chain connects TRBV7-8 to TRBJ2-3; possible D gene TRBD2, 5 bases. Trimming cost V 5 bases and J 6 bases, with 15 bases left between them. CDR1 is SGHVS and CDR2 is FQNEAQ in the germline V gene. The length of the CDR3 is 14 residues. The CDR3 protein is CASSPMGVRDTQYF. In DNA, the CDR3 is TGTGCCAGCAGCCCGATGGGAGTCCGCGATACGCAGTATTTT.

This chain uses TRBV6-2 or TRBV6-3 with TRBJ1-1; the D is unclear. Germline V gene lookup returns CDR1 MNHEY and CDR2 SVGEGT. V lost 2 bases, J lost 6 bases, and 19 bases lay in between. The CDR3 spans 16 residues. In DNA, the CDR3 is TGTGCCAGCAGTTACCCTGGGTCCAGGCATGGGGCTGAAGCTTTCTTT. Residues: CASSYPGSRHGAEAFF.

The V gene is TRBV7-2, the J gene TRBJ1-4; D may be TRBD1 (6 bases). V was cut by 0 bases and J by 10 bases, with 15 bases left in between. The CDR3 extends over 15 amino acids. Germline CDR1 is SGHTA and CDR2 is FQGNSA. Written as DNA, the CDR3 is TGTGCCAGCAGCTTAGCGGAGTCAGGGGTCGGAAAACTGTTTTTT. Translation: CASSLAESGVGKLFF. Combining the CDR3 with reference TRBV7-2 and TRBJ1-4 gives the whole variable domain GAGVSQSPSNKVTEKGKDVELRCDPISGHTALYWYRQSLGQGLEFLIYFQGNSAPDKSGLPSDRFSAERTGGSVSTLTIQRTQQEDSAVYLCASSLAESGVGKLFFGSGTQLSVL.

V is TRBV3-1 and J is TRBJ1-1, with D uncertain. Germline lookup yields CDR1 LGHDT and CDR2 YNNKEL (reference sequence). There are 14 residues in the CDR3. Trimming took off 0 bases at V and 4 bases at J, with 9 bases between the two ends. The CDR3 loop reads CASSQDALRTEAFF. For the CDR3, the DNA is TGTGCCAGCAGCCAAGATGCGTTGCGCACTGAAGCTTTCTTT. The entire variable domain, with the rest obtained from reference TRBV3-1 and TRBJ1-1, is as follows: DTAVSQTPKYLVTQMGNDKSIKCEQNLGHDTMYWYKQDSKKFLKIMFSYNNKELIINETVPNRFSPKSPDKAHLNLHINSLELGDSAVYFCASSQDALRTEAFFGQGTRLTVV.

About this clonotype itself: The junction departs from germline at one end; a sequencing error may be responsible. The chain employs TRBV20-1 and TRBJ1-1; D might be TRBD1 (5 bases). CDR1 is DFQATT and CDR2 is SNEGSKA in the germline V gene (reference sequence). This CDR3 is built from 14 residues. The CDR3 protein is CSAREGSQTTEAFF. The CDR3 DNA is TGCAGTGCCAGAGAGGGGAGTCAGACCACTGAAGCTTTCTTT.

The gene calls are TRBV12-3 or TRBV12-4 and TRBJ1-2; D gene ambiguous. The CDR3 loop spans 13 amino acids. The V end lost 3 bases, the J end lost 8 bases, and 13 bases lay between the germline ends. In DNA, the CDR3 is TGTGCCAGCAGTTTTGGAGGTTATCAAGGCTACACCTTC. Its translation: CASSFGGYQGYTF.

The rearrangement links TRBV5-1 to TRBJ2-1, with a weak D call TRBD1 (6 bases). The germline gives CDR1 SGHRS, CDR2 YFSETQ. V was shortened by 0 bases and J by 4 bases, with 20 bases between the two germline ends. The CDR3 runs to 18 residues. Here the CDR3 reads CASSLGSFGTRQYNEQFF. CDR3 DNA: TGCGCCAGCAGCTTGGGGTCTTTTGGGACAAGGCAATACAATGAGCAGTTCTTC.

Only a few counts were recorded for this clonotype. The rearrangement joins TRBV11-2 to TRBJ2-2; D is undetermined. The CDR3 is made up of 14 amino acids. The V end was cut by 3 bases, the J end by 3 bases, with 8 bases between. Looked up from germline, CDR1 is SGHAT and CDR2 is FQNNGV. Here the CDR3 reads CASSLISDTGELFF. The CDR3 DNA reads TGTGCCAGCAGCTTGATCTCAGACACCGGGGAGCTGTTTTTT. The whole variable domain, remainder taken from reference TRBV11-2 and TRBJ2-2, is EAGVAQSPRYKIIEKRQSVAFWCNPISGHATLYWYQQILGQGPKLLIQFQNNGVVDDSQLPKDRFSAERLKGVDSTLKIQPAKLEDSAVYLCASSLISDTGELFFGEGSRLTVL.

The table lists this clonotype with a few counts. The chain carries TRBV20-1 and TRBJ2-7, with TRBD1 matching over 7 bases. V shed 2 bases, J shed 1 base, and the junction held 8 bases outside the gene matches. From germline, CDR1 is DFQATT and CDR2 SNEGSKA (reference sequence). The CDR3 length is 15 residues. CDR3 sequence (DNA): TGCAGTGCTAGAACCGACAGGGCCCCGTCCTACGAGCAGTACTTC. Amino acid sequence: CSARTDRAPSYEQYF.

The genes are TRBV6-6 and TRBJ2-1; the match to TRBD1 covers 10 bases. Germline assignment: CDR1 MNHNY and CDR2 SVGAGI (reference sequence). The ends lost 6 bases at V and 6 bases at J; junction bases unmatched: 11. This CDR3 region has 16 residues. The CDR3 region has the DNA TGTGCCAGCAGCATCGAGACAGGGGGCCAATTCAATGAGCAGTTCTTC. Amino acids: CASSIETGGQFNEQFF.

In this sample, this clonotype turned up a few times. The chain is built from TRBV2 and TRBJ2-7; D perhaps matches TRBD1 (6 bases). The CDR3 extends over 11 amino acids. Germline CDR1 reads SNHLY; CDR2 reads FYNNEI. V lost 5 bases, J lost 7 bases, and 9 bases lay in between. This chain's CDR3 is CASSQGTEQYF. CDR3 DNA: TGTGCCAGCAGTCAAGGGACAGAGCAGTACTTC.

The table lists this clonotype with a few counts. This chain joins TRBV28 and TRBJ1-5; the D gene is possibly TRBD1 (5 bases). The CDR3 loop spans 14 amino acids. Germline CDR1 is MDHEN and CDR2 is SYDVKM. Trimming cost V 6 bases and J 5 bases, with 14 bases left between them. CDR3 in DNA: TGTGCCAGCAGGAAGGGAGGGGCTCATCAGCCCCAGCATTTT. Residues: CASRKGGAHQPQHF.

This clonotype was seen repeatedly, ten times or more. This chain connects TRBV4-2 to TRBJ2-5; 8 nucleotides match TRBD2. Germline V gene data show CDR1 as LGHNA and CDR2 as YNFKEQ. Losses at the gene ends were 5 bases for V and 2 bases for J; bases not matched to a gene: 10. This CDR3 has 16 amino acids. The CDR3 DNA follows: TGTGCCAGCAGCACAACGAGCGGGGGAGTTCAAGAGACCCAGTACTTC. Residues: CASSTTSGGVQETQYF.

The chain links TRBV6-2 or TRBV6-3 to TRBJ1-2; 8 nucleotides align to TRBD1. V dropped 8 bases and J dropped 4; count of bases not matched to a gene: 9. This CDR3 comprises 14 residues. The V gene's germline CDR1 is MNHEY and CDR2 SVGEGT. The DNA of the CDR3 is TGTGCCAGCGGAGAGACAGGGGAGGCCTATGGCTACACCTTC. It translates to CASGETGEAYGYTF.

This clonotype was picked up one time. This could be a read error, since a much larger clone is one nucleotide away. The chain combines TRBV6-2 or TRBV6-3 with TRBJ2-7; D might be TRBD1 (5 bases). The J call is uncertain, as TRBJ2-4 better fits the DNA end. Germline V CDR1 and CDR2: MNHEY, SVGEGT. The CDR3 covers 15 residues. The CDR3 bases are TGTGCCAGCAGGGGTGCACAGGCAATACCAAACATTCAGTACTTC. Its translation is CASRGAQAIPNIQYF.

The chain has TRBV27 and TRBJ1-4; 8 bases map to TRBD1. This CDR3 has 15 amino acids. CDR1 and CDR2 from the germline V gene are MNHEY and SMNVEV (reference sequence). J was trimmed by 3 bases and V by 5 bases; bases with no gene match: 5. Here the CDR3 DNA reads TGTGCCAGCAGTGCGGACAGGGCTCCTAATGAAAAACTGTTTTTT. Encoded protein: CASSADRAPNEKLFF.

This clonotype showed up many times. The chain joins TRBV27 to TRBJ2-1; D is undetermined. The CDR3 spans 13 residues. V was shortened by 3 bases and J by 4 bases, with 7 bases between the two germline ends. The germline V gene encodes CDR1 MNHEY and CDR2 SMNVEV (reference sequence). CDR3 protein: CASSFGVYNEQFF. The DNA for the CDR3 is TGTGCCAGCAGTTTTGGCGTATACAATGAGCAGTTCTTC.

This chain connects TRBV5-1 to TRBJ2-1, with TRBD2 matching over 7 bases. Germline assignment: CDR1 SGHRS and CDR2 YFSETQ. There are 13 residues in the CDR3. With V trimmed by 1 base and J by 13 bases, 8 bases remained unmatched. The DNA of the CDR3 is TGCGCCAGCAGCTTGTGGGGGGGATCGGGACAGTTCTTC. It specifies CASSLWGGSGQFF.

CDR3 residues: CASSLGSWETVLTYNEQFF. Here the CDR3 DNA reads TGTGCCAGCTCACTAGGTAGCTGGGAGACGGTGCTAACCTACAATGAGCAGTTCTTC. This chain connects TRBV18 to TRBJ2-1; possibly TRBD2 for D (5 bases). CDR1 and CDR2 from the germline V gene are KGHSH and LQKENI. The V and J ends lost 4 bases and 2 bases respectively, with 24 bases between them. This CDR3 is 19 amino acids long.

This clonotype has only a few counts. The chain carries TRBV9 and TRBJ1-5, with D perhaps TRBD1 (5 bases). Germline V gives CDR1 SGDLS, CDR2 YYNGEE. V was trimmed by 4 bases and J by 3 bases, leaving 14 bases between them. This CDR3 is built from 15 residues. CDR3 nucleotide sequence: TGTGCCAGCAGCCTTACAGGAGCTCTCAATCAGCCCCAGCATTTT. Translating it yields CASSLTGALNQPQHF. The full variable domain, in which reference TRBV9 and TRBJ1-5 provide the parts outside the CDR3, is DSGVTQTPKHLITATGQRVTLRCSPRSGDLSVYWYQQSLDQGLQFLIQYYNGEERAKGNILERFSAQQFPDLHSELNLSSLELGDSALYFCASSLTGALNQPQHFGDGTRLSIL.

The V gene is TRBV6-5, the J gene TRBJ2-2, with D perhaps matching TRBD1 (6 bases). The CDR3 contains 14 residues. Germline V CDR1 and CDR2: MNHEY, SVGAGI. V lost 0 bases, J lost 9 bases, and 11 bases lay in between. The CDR3 DNA sequence: TGTGCCAGCAGTTACTCTACAGGGACCCGGGAGCTGTTTTTT. This translates into CASSYSTGTRELFF.

This clonotype was counted between two and nine times. The chain links TRBV29-1 to TRBJ2-1; unclear D gene. Germline V lookup: CDR1 SQVTM, CDR2 ANQGSEA. Trimming pared 2 bases from V and 4 bases from J, leaving 9 bases between. This CDR3 has 13 amino acids. Here the CDR3 DNA reads TGCAGCGTTGAAACAGATACTTACAATGAGCAGTTCTTC. Amino acid sequence: CSVETDTYNEQFF.

This clonotype has a handful of counts. The chain links TRBV10-3 to TRBJ2-1; D is undetermined. Germline V gene sequence: CDR1 ENHRY, CDR2 SYGVKD. The CDR3 loop spans 18 amino acids. V lost 2 bases, J lost 0 bases, and 17 bases lay in between. The CDR3 protein is CAISEVGQARSSYNEQFF. The CDR3 nucleotides are TGTGCCATCAGTGAGGTCGGCCAAGCCCGAAGCTCCTACAATGAGCAGTTCTTC.